Below, one TCR beta chain is given with its context. V dropped 2 bases and J dropped 1; count of bases not matched to a gene: 0. There are 14 residues in the CDR3. CDR1 MNHEY and CDR2 SVGAGI come from the germline V gene. The data belong to a study of OX40 agonist ivuxolimab in advanced cancers. Sequencing used immunoSEQ multiplex PCR; TCRdb keeps in-frame clones, though not all of them. The table shows 65,000 to 80,000 clones, with around 84% occurring only once. The source was CD4+ or CD8+ T cells sorted from blood, collected in a trial of the OX40 agonist ivuxolimab. The chain has TRBV6-5 and TRBJ1-1, with 8 bases fitting TRBD1. The clonotype was recovered from an adult with an advanced solid tumor such as melanoma, head and neck, liver or kidney cancer. The CDR3 loop reads CASSYDRGNTEAFF. For the CDR3, the DNA is TGTGCCAGCAGTTACGACAGGGGGAACACTGAAGCTTTCTTT.